This T cell receptor beta chain was sequenced during a study of blood T cell repertoires in COVID-19. In the study overall: Acute and convalescent COVID-19 samples came from the United States, Italy and Spain.

Using immunoSEQ multiplex PCR, the repertoire was profiled, and TCRdb retains in-frame clones only, with some absent. The data contain about 490,000 clones, 80% to 90% of them seen just once; the ten biggest clones take up 3.2%. Trimming at V came to 6 bases and at J to 3 bases, leaving 10 bases not matched to a gene. The CDR3 is 15 amino acids. In germline, CDR1 is MGHDK, CDR2 SYGVNS. The sequenced sample consisted of peripheral blood. The V call is TRBV25-1, the J call TRBJ2-7, with 8 nucleotides matching TRBD1. The receptor was derived from a human donor in a cohort sampled during active COVID-19. CDR3 DNA sequence: TGTGCCAGCAGCGATGCCGGGACAGGTCACTACGAGCAGTACTTC. Protein sequence: CASSDAGTGHYEQYF.